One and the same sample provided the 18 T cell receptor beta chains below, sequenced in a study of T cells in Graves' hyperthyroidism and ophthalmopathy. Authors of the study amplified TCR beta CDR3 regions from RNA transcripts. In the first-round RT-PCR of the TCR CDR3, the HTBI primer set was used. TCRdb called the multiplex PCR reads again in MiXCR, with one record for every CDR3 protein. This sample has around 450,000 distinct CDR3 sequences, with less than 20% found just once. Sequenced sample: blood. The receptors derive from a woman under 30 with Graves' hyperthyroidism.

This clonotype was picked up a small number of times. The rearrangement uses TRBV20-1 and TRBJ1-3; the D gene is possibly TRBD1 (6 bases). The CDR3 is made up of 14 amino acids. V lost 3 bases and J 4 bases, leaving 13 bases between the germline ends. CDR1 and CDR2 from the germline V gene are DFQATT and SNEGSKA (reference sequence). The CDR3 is CSASPGARGNTIYF. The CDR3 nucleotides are TGCAGTGCTAGTCCGGGGGCGCGGGGAAACACCATATATTTT.

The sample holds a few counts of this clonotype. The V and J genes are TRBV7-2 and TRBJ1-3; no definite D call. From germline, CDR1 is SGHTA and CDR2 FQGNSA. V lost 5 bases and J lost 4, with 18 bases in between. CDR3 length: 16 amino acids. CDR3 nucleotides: TGTGCCAGCAGCCCAACCATCCGGCCGTCCGGAAACACCATATATTTT. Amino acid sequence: CASSPTIRPSGNTIYF.

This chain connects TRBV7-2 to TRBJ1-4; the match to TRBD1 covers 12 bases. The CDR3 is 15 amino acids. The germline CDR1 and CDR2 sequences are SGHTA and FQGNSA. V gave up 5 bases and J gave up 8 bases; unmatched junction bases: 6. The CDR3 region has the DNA TGTGCCAGCAGCCCACGGGACAGGGGGCGAGAAAAACTGTTTTTT. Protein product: CASSPRDRGREKLFF.

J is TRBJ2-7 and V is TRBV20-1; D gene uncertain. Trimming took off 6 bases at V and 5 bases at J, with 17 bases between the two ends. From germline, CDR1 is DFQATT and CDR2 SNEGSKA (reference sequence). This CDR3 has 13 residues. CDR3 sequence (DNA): TGCAGTGCAGAAGGGCAGGCGAGGAACGAGCAGTACTTC. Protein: CSAEGQARNEQYF.

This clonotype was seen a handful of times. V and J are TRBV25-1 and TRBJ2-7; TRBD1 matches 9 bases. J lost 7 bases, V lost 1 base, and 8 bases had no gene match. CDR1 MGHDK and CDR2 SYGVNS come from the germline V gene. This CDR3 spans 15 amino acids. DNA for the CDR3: TGTGCCAGCAGTGAATTCTTCGACAGGGGGAGTGAGCAGTACTTC. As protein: CASSEFFDRGSEQYF.

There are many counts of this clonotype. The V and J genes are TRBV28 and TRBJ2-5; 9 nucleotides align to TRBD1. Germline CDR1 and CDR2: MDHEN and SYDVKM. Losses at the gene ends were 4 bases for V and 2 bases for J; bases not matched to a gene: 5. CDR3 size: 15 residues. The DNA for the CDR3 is TGTGCCAGCAGTTCATACAGGGGGCGACAAGAGACCCAGTACTTC. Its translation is CASSSYRGRQETQYF.

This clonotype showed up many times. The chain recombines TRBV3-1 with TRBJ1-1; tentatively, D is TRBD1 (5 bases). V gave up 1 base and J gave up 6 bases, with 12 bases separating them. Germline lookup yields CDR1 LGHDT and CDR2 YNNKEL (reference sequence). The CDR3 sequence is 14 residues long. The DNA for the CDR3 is TGTGCCAGCAGCCAAGGAGGACTAGGGGCTGAAGCTTTCTTT. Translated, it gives CASSQGGLGAEAFF.

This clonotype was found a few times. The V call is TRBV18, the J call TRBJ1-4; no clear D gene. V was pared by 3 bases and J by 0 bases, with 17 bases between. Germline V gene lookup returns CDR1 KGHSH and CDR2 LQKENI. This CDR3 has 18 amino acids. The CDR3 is CASSPEVDKDATNEKLFF. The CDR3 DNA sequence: TGTGCCAGCTCACCTGAGGTCGACAAAGACGCAACTAATGAAAAACTGTTTTTT.

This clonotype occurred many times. The DNA for the CDR3 is TGTGCCAGCAGTTTATTTTGGGGAGGGGGAGCAGAGACCCAGTACTTC. It is translated as CASSLFWGGGAETQYF. The chain recombines TRBV28 with TRBJ2-5; TRBD2 is a possible D gene (7 bases). The CDR3 totals 16 residues. In germline, CDR1 is MDHEN, CDR2 SYDVKM. The ends were cut back, 1 base at V and 4 bases at J, with 16 bases in the middle.

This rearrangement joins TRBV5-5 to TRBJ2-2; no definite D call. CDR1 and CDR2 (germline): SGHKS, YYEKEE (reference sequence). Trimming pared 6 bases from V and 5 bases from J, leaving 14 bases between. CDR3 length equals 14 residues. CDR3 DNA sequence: TGTGCCAGCACGGAAACTACCTTGACCGGGGAGCTGTTTTTT. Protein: CASTETTLTGELFF.

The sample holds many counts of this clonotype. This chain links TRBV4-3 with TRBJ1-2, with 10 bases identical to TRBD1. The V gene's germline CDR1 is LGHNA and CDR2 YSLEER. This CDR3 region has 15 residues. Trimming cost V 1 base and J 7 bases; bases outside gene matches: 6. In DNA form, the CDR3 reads TGCGCCAGCAGCCAAGCTGGGACAGGGGCAAGTGGCTACACCTTC. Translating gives CASSQAGTGASGYTF.

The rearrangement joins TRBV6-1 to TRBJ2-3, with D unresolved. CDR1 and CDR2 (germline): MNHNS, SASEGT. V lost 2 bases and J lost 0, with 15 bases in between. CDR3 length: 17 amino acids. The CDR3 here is CASSELGYPLSTDTQYF. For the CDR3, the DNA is TGTGCCAGCAGTGAATTGGGCTACCCGCTTAGCACAGATACGCAGTATTTT.

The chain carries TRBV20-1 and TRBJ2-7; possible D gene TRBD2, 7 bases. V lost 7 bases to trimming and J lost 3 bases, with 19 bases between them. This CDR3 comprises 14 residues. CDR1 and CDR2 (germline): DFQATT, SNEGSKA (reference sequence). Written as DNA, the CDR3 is TGCAGTGGGGGGGGGGGGGACATCCTCTACGAGCAGTACTTC. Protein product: CSGGGGDILYEQYF.

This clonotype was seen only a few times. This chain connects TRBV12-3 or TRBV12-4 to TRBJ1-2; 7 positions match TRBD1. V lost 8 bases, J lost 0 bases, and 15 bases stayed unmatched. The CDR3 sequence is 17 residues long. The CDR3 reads CASLEGGRGNANYGYTF. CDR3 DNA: TGTGCCAGCCTCGAGGGGGGCAGGGGGAATGCTAACTATGGCTACACCTTC.

CDR3 nucleotide sequence: TGTGCCAGCAGTTTATCGACCGCCGGCTCGGATGGCTACACCTTC. This translates into CASSLSTAGSDGYTF. V and J are TRBV28 and TRBJ1-2; D unresolved. Trimming shortened V by 1 base and J by 6 bases, and 15 bases separated the two germline ends. The germline V gene encodes CDR1 MDHEN and CDR2 SYDVKM. CDR3 length: 15 amino acids.

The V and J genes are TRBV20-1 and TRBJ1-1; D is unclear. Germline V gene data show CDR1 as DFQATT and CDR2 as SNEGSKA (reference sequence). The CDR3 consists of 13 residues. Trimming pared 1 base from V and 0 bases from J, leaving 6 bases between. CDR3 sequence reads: CSARVPMNTEAFF. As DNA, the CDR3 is TGCAGTGCTAGAGTTCCGATGAACACTGAAGCTTTCTTT.

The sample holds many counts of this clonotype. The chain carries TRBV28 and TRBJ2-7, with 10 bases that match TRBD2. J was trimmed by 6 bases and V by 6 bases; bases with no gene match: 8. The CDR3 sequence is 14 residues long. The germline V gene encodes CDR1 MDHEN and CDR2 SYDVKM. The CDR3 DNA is TGTGCCAGCAGCCTAGCGGGAGTTCAGGTCGAGCAGTACTTC. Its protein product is CASSLAGVQVEQYF. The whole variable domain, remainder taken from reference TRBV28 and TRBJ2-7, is DVKVTQSSRYLVKRTGEKVFLECVQDMDHENMFWYRQDPGLGLRLIYFSYDVKMKEKGDIPEGYSVSREKKERFSLILESASTNQTSMYLCASSLAGVQVEQYFGPGTRLTVT.

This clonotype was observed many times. The CDR3 nucleotides are TGTGCCAGCAGCTTAGATTGCGGACAGGAGACCTACGAGCAGTACTTC. Translation: CASSLDCGQETYEQYF. V usage is TRBV11-3 and J usage is TRBJ2-7; 7 bases map to TRBD1. This CDR3 region has 16 residues. The V gene end was trimmed by 0 bases and the J gene end by 2 bases; junction bases not matched to a gene: 7. The germline CDR1 and CDR2 sequences are SGHNT and YENEEA.